This T cell receptor beta chain comes out of a study of identifying expanded T cells in peripheral blood. General observations from the study: Clone count variance between roughly 2-week samples rose with total template count. Technical replicates showed about 1.2 changed clones; two weeks roughly 15; four weeks 19.

V was pared by 7 bases and J by 0 bases, with 13 bases between. The CDR3 has 15 amino acids. Germline V gene data show CDR1 as SNHLY and CDR2 as FYNNEI. This clone was seen a handful of times. The antigen is unknown. Collection occurred without any documented infections or immune events in donors. Produced via immunoSEQ multiplex PCR; TCRdb's table is partial and in-frame only. The sample has roughly 100,000 clones; about 89% are singletons. Sequencing was carried out using blood. The chain employs TRBV2 and TRBJ1-3; D is possibly TRBD1 (6 bases). The clonotype was recovered from a person aged 18 to 75 in good health. CDR3 residues: CASIGGQYSGNTIYF. Here the CDR3 DNA reads TGTGCCAGCATAGGGGGGCAGTACTCTGGAAACACCATATATTTT.